Below, one TCR beta chain is given with its context. Antigen unknown. This sample was taken from a study of CD8+ T cells in alopecia areata. Turning to the study itself: Treated patients were dosed with oral tofacitinib, taking 5 to 10 mg twice daily. Study results and caveats: Tofacitinib significantly decreased scalp clonality and expanded CD8+ clones among top 100.

Sample treatment: oral pan-JAK inhibitor, 5-10 mg twice daily. The CDR3 consists of 14 residues. V gave up 3 bases and J gave up 4 bases, with 10 bases separating them. Germline V gene lookup returns CDR1 GTSNPN and CDR2 SVGIG (reference sequence). The authors extracted RNA and reverse transcribed it into cDNA as the sequencing template. TCRdb's table, derived via immunoSEQ multiplex PCR, lists solely in-frame clones and lacks some. Here the sample spans over 250,000 clones, 45% to 70% being singletons. The source is a human donor with alopecia areata. The J gene is TRBJ2-6, the V gene TRBV30; maybe TRBD1 (5 bases). The specimen comprised CD4+ T cells sorted from blood, sampled around week 54, from a patient treated with tofacitinib. The CDR3 loop is CAWSQGLGANVLTF. In DNA form, the CDR3 reads TGTGCCTGGAGCCAGGGCTTGGGGGCCAACGTCCTGACTTTC.